This entry describes one T cell receptor beta chain. Its antigen is not known. Germline V gives CDR1 SGHTA, CDR2 FQGNSA. This CDR3 region has 15 residues. Trimming stripped 5 bases from V and 1 base from J, with 9 bases between. TCRdb's copy holds only in-frame clones and misses some; the assay was immunoSEQ multiplex PCR. The table includes about 56,000 clones, 70% to 75% detected once. Single viable CD3+CD4+CD8-CD45RO+ cells were sorted as the memory CD4+ T cells. Donors' CMV status reflects serum IgG against pp150, pp28, p38, p52. This sample was taken from a study of memory CD4+ T cells and cytomegalovirus serostatus. Study information: This sample comes from healthy Belgian adults, several CMV seropositive, around 26 seronegative. Study-level points and caveats: Median bootstrapped AUC for CMV status was roughly 0.95 originally, about 0.9 US-trained.

The receptor comes from an adult in good health and CMV-seropositive. The chain has TRBV7-2 and TRBJ2-6, with D possibly called TRBD1 or TRBD2 (6 bases each). Specimen: memory CD4+ T cells from blood. DNA for the CDR3: TGTGCCAGCAGCAGGAGGGGGTCTGGGGCCAACGTCCTGACTTTC. It yields the protein CASSRRGSGANVLTF. Combining the CDR3 with reference TRBV7-2 and TRBJ2-6 gives the whole variable domain GAGVSQSPSNKVTEKGKDVELRCDPISGHTALYWYRQSLGQGLEFLIYFQGNSAPDKSGLPSDRFSAERTGGSVSTLTIQRTQQEDSAVYLCASSRRGSGANVLTFGAGSRLTVL.